This T cell receptor (beta chain) was profiled in a study of T cell changes during pregnancy in multiple sclerosis. The assay was immunoSEQ multiplex PCR, and TCRdb's table has in-frame clones only and misses some. The data contain 50,000 to 65,000 clones, roughly 92% of them singletons. Trimming removed 4 bases at V and 1 base at J, with 10 bases between. The CDR3 sequence is 14 residues long. Germline CDR1 SGDLS, CDR2 YYNGEE. The sequenced sample was peripheral blood, obtained in the first trimester of pregnancy. J is TRBJ2-3 and V is TRBV9, with D perhaps matching TRBD2 (5 bases). The receptor was derived from a female donor with multiple sclerosis, enrolled in a pregnancy study. The CDR3 sequence is CASSITAGTDTQYF. The DNA of the CDR3 is TGTGCCAGCAGCATTACAGCGGGCACAGATACGCAGTATTTT.